This T cell receptor (beta chain) originates from a study of T cell changes during pregnancy in multiple sclerosis. Produced via immunoSEQ multiplex PCR; TCRdb's table is partial and in-frame only. The table records tens of thousands of clones, 85% to 95% of them present only once. Here the sequenced sample was CD8+ T cells from peripheral blood mononuclear cells, taken in the third trimester of pregnancy. This clonotype originated in a female donor with multiple sclerosis, enrolled in a pregnancy study.

This CDR3 is CAILNTEAFF. CDR3 coding DNA: TGTGCCATCCTAAACACTGAAGCTTTCTTT. The genes are TRBV6-5 and TRBJ1-1; D not certain. V was cut by 10 bases and J by 2 bases, with 5 bases left in between. The CDR3 sequence is 10 residues long. Germline values: CDR1 MNHEY, CDR2 SVGAGI.